This TCR beta chain was sequenced in a study of T-cell reconstitution after alpha-beta-depleted transplantation in children. Library preparation (for TCRbeta) was performed with unique molecular identifiers. TCRdb itself ran the PCR reads through MiXCR, one entry per CDR3 protein. The repertoire holds hundreds of thousands of distinct CDR3 sequences, with approximately 17% as singletons. Germline assignment: CDR1 DFQATT and CDR2 SNEGSKA (reference sequence). With V trimmed by 3 bases and J by 1 base, 1 base remained unmatched. The CDR3 extends over 14 amino acids. This clonotype was seen only a few times.

The material sequenced was PBMCs from the stem cell graft donor, taken from the stem cell graft. The chain carries TRBV20-1 and TRBJ1-1; 11 bases match TRBD1. The source is a human donor who donated a stem cell graft to a child with acute myeloid leukemia. CDR3 sequence: CSASGTGGNTEAFF. CDR3 nucleotides: TGCAGTGCTAGCGGGACAGGGGGGAACACTGAAGCTTTCTTT.